This T cell receptor (beta chain) stems from a study of identical twins. Study-level findings and limits: An excess of low generation probability was shown by twin-shared out-of-frame alpha sequences. Cross-sectional statistics underpinned the conclusions; the same donors were not followed. Beta clonotypes that were abundant in cord blood contained fewer insertions, a pattern absent from memory repertoires.

The V gene's germline CDR1 is ENHRY and CDR2 SYGVKD. V gave up 10 bases and J gave up 3 bases, with 10 bases separating them. CDR3 length: 11 residues. This clonotype was seen repeatedly, ten times or more. Its antigen is currently unknown. A universal primer site was added by template switching, and unique molecular identifiers were carried by the cDNA. TCRdb ran MiXCR on the 5' RACE reads and lists one entry per CDR3 protein. The sample yields 450,000 to 600,000 distinct CDR3 sequences, 20% to 25% seen once. This sample also belongs to another study, concerning yellow fever vaccine responses in identical twins.

The chain carries TRBV10-3 and TRBJ2-7; D unclear. The clonotype was recovered from a woman aged 18-35 years in good health. Sequenced input: CD4+ T cells sorted from blood. The chain's CDR3 is CATEQDYEQYF. DNA of the CDR3: TGTGCCACCGAACAAGACTACGAGCAGTACTTC.